This TCR beta chain was recorded in a study of shared clonotypes between healthy human individuals. Across the study: CD4 naive cells filled three plates per donor, CD4 memory three, CD8 naive two and CD8 memory one. Study findings and constraints: Richness estimates generally favored naive over memory subsets. The study found about 5% of naive CD4 clonotypes shared across four donors.

CDR3 length: 15 residues. CDR1 and CDR2 (germline): LNHDA, SQIVND (reference sequence). Trimming left V 7 bases short and J 2 bases short, with 17 bases between. TCRdb keeps only in-frame clones here, not all; method: immunoSEQ multiplex PCR. The table has 700,000 to 950,000 clones, around 96% seen once. As for this clone: Its cognate antigen is unknown.

Naive CD8 cells lacked CD45RO and underwent positive selection for CCR7, leaving out terminally differentiated effector memory CD45RA+ cells. The donor cohort consisted entirely of Caucasian adults residing in Nashville, Tennessee. The sequenced sample was naive CD8+ T cells sorted from blood. The chain employs TRBV19 and TRBJ1-2, with no clear D. The clonotype originates from a young man in good health. The CDR3 DNA reads as TGTGCCAGTACCGCAATTTACGCGGCGAACTATGGCTACACCTTC. It specifies CASTAIYAANYGYTF.